Listed below are T cell receptor beta chains from one sample, sequenced in a study of cytotoxic CD8 clonotypes in ibrutinib-treated CLL. Here immunoSEQ multiplex PCR was the method, and the copy in TCRdb shows in-frame clones only, minus some. The data contain 150,000 or so clones, roughly 83% of them singletons. The specimen was PBMCs, collected after 12 months of ibrutinib treatment. These receptors came from a human donor with chronic lymphocytic leukemia. Each CDR3 is given with its conserved first and last residue. Each record gives: D gene, V gene, J gene, clone size, CDR3 protein, CDR3 DNA. A D gene is named only where the DNA matches it firmly. Some rows mark clone size as missing; the rest say once, few, many or name a class of expanded clone.

TRBD2	TRBV18	TRBJ2-1	.	CASSPRFAGRAYNEQFF	TGTGCCAGCTCACCCCGATTCGCGGGGAGGGCCTACAATGAGCAGTTCTTC
.	TRBV29-1	TRBJ2-7	few	CSVGGAYEQYF	TGCAGCGTTGGGGGTGCGTACGAGCAGTACTTC
.	TRBV7-2	TRBJ2-1	.	CASSLGRADNEQFF	TGTGCCAGCAGCTTAGGCAGGGCCGACAATGAGCAGTTCTTC
TRBD2	TRBV7-9	TRBJ2-1	few	CASSLAGARNEQFF	TGTGCCAGCAGTCTAGCGGGAGCTCGCAATGAGCAGTTCTTC
.	TRBV7-9	TRBJ1-5	few	CASGINQPQHF	TGTGCCAGCGGGATCAATCAGCCCCAGCATTTT
.	TRBV6-5	TRBJ2-1	.	CASSYSTTRNEQFF	TGTGCCAGCAGTTACTCGACTACGAGGAATGAGCAGTTCTTC
.	TRBV27	TRBJ2-1	.	CASSLGTKSIYEQFF	TGTGCCAGCAGTTTGGGGACCAAGAGTATCTATGAGCAGTTCTTC
TRBD2	TRBV4-2	TRBJ2-1	few	CASSHDPAGGPPNEQFF	TGTGCCAGCAGCCACGACCCAGCGGGAGGGCCGCCCAATGAGCAGTTCTTC
TRBD1	TRBV18	TRBJ2-1	.	CASSPPRTGDFNEQFF	TGTGCCAGCTCACCACCGAGGACAGGAGACTTCAATGAGCAGTTCTTC
TRBD2	TRBV6-5	TRBJ2-1	.	CASSTGTSGSAEQFF	TGTGCCAGCAGCACCGGGACTAGCGGAAGTGCTGAGCAGTTCTTC
TRBD1	TRBV28	TRBJ2-6	.	CASSKQVTGPTSVLTF	TGTGCCAGCAGCAAACAGGTGACAGGGCCCACCTCCGTCCTGACTTTC
TRBD1	TRBV11-2	TRBJ1-2	.	CASRSYRGPSDNYGYTF	TGTGCCAGCAGGTCCTACAGGGGGCCGTCCGATAACTATGGCTACACCTTC
.	TRBV4-2	TRBJ2-7	.	CASSQAQGLYEQYF	TGTGCCAGCAGCCAAGCTCAGGGTTTATACGAGCAGTACTTC
.	TRBV6-5	TRBJ2-5	few	CASSYSSPPGTQYF	TGTGCCAGCAGTTACTCGAGCCCCCCCGGGACCCAGTACTTC
TRBD1	TRBV7-2	TRBJ2-7	.	CASSSRGPYEQYF	TGTGCCAGCAGCTCAAGGGGGCCCTACGAGCAGTACTTC
.	TRBV19	TRBJ2-1	once	CASSMNIAERYNEQFF	TGTGCCAGTAGTATGAACATAGCGGAGCGATACAATGAGCAGTTCTTC
TRBD2	TRBV5-1	TRBJ2-7	once	CASSLEGSGSMAQYF	TGCGCCAGCAGCTTAGAGGGTAGCGGGAGTATGGCGCAGTACTTC
TRBD2	TRBV7-2	TRBJ2-7	.	CASRPILAAYEQYF	TGTGCCAGCAGACCGATTCTAGCGGCCTACGAGCAGTACTTC
.	TRBV5-4	TRBJ2-5	.	CASSFPGSSFQETQYF	TGTGCCAGCAGCTTTCCCGGGAGTTCTTTCCAAGAGACCCAGTACTTC
.	TRBV6-1	TRBJ2-5	.	CASSAEIGGETQYF	TGTGCCAGCAGTGCCGAGATAGGAGGCGAGACCCAGTACTTC
.	TRBV29-1	TRBJ1-1	.	CSVVKRTEAFF	TGCAGCGTTGTCAAGCGCACTGAAGCTTTCTTT
.	TRBV7-8	TRBJ2-5	.	CASSGGRYQETQYF	TGTGCCAGCAGCGGGGGCAGGTACCAAGAGACCCAGTACTTC